This T cell receptor (beta chain) is from a study of blood T cells in healthy people across ages. This clonotype was seen ten or more times. Primers used in a second PCR of roughly 7 to 12 cycles were a sample-barcoded 5' primer and a J-beta primer mix. TCRdb passed the 5' RACE reads through MiXCR, listing each CDR3 protein once. The repertoire holds 600,000 to 800,000 distinct CDR3 sequences, over 40% seen once, with roughly 13% in the top ten. The TCR comes from an elderly woman in good health. The sequenced material came from blood.

The CDR3 spells CASSLTHTSSYEQYF. In nucleotides, the CDR3 is TGTGCCAGCAGCTTGACCCACACGAGCTCCTACGAGCAGTACTTC. The rearrangement uses TRBV7-2 and TRBJ2-7; unclear D gene. The CDR3 has 15 residues. V was clipped by 3 bases and J by 0 bases, with 12 bases between them. From germline, CDR1 is SGHTA and CDR2 FQGNSA.